This T cell receptor (beta chain) was sequenced during a study of cytomegalovirus exposure and HLA in healthy donors. Notes on the study in general: Most observed TCR sequences were rare, whereas some public TCRs were detected in many donors. The classifier reportedly diagnosed cytomegalovirus status with high sensitivity and specificity. A list of 164 TCR beta chains associated with cytomegalovirus was given.

The CDR3 loop spans 17 amino acids. Germline V gene data show CDR1 as SGDLS and CDR2 as YYNGEE. With 0 bases clipped from V and 4 bases from J, the junction kept 11 bases outside the gene matches. With respect to this clone: Its antigen is not known.

Assay: immunoSEQ multiplex PCR; the TCRdb copy retains only in-frame clones and omits some. The sample lists approximately 41,000 clones; approximately 92% were seen once. The clonotype was recovered from a man between 18 and 35 years old in good health and CMV-seronegative. Sequencing used PBMCs. The V gene is TRBV9, the J gene TRBJ2-3, with 7 bases identical to TRBD2. CDR3 in amino acids: CASSVDRTSIMPDTQYF. CDR3 DNA: TGTGCCAGCAGCGTAGATAGGACTAGTATCATGCCAGATACGCAGTATTTT.